The source of this TCR beta chain is a study of blood T cells in healthy people across ages. For the second PCR, which ran for about 7 to 12 cycles, a sample-barcoded 5' primer and a J-beta primer mix were used. One entry per CDR3 protein results from TCRdb running MiXCR on the 5' RACE reads. The sample lists around 700,000 distinct CDR3 sequences; roughly 25% were seen once. This clonotype has a handful of counts. The trim removed 5 bases at V and 8 bases at J, leaving 5 bases unmatched. The CDR3 covers 13 residues. This sample also belongs to another study, concerning T cells of mothers and their children.

Sequencing used blood. This chain uses TRBV12-3 or TRBV12-4 with TRBJ1-4, with 7 bases that match TRBD1. The sequence was obtained from a boy younger than 18 in good health. DNA of the CDR3: TGTGCCAGCAGTCCCCGACAGGGCGAAAAACTGTTTTTT. It codes for CASSPRQGEKLFF.